One and the same sample provided the 8 T cell receptor beta chains below, sequenced in a study of cytomegalovirus exposure and HLA in healthy donors. Researchers ran the PCR with 60 Vbeta and 13 Jbeta primers. TCRdb keeps only in-frame clones here, not all; method: immunoSEQ multiplex PCR. The data contain 150,000 to 200,000 clones, more than 70% of them singletons. Sequenced input: PBMCs. The source is a male donor in good health and CMV-seronegative.

The rearrangement links TRBV28 to TRBJ2-4; D may be TRBD2 (7 bases). This CDR3 is built from 16 residues. The V end was cut by 4 bases, the J end by 0 bases, with 13 bases between. Germline V gene sequence: CDR1 MDHEN, CDR2 SYDVKM. CDR3 nucleotide sequence: TGTGCCAGCAGTTGGGGGGGCCTTCCAGCCAAAAACATTCAGTACTTC. Protein product: CASSWGGLPAKNIQYF.

This clone was detected a few times. CDR3 loop: CASNPGGDTQYF. In DNA form, the CDR3 reads TGTGCCAGCAACCCGGGGGGGGATACGCAGTATTTT. This sequence joins TRBV2 and TRBJ2-3; 8 bases are shared with TRBD2. The CDR3 has 12 residues. J lost 6 bases, V lost 7 bases, and 3 bases had no gene match. Germline assignment: CDR1 SNHLY and CDR2 FYNNEI.

The chain employs TRBV27 and TRBJ2-5; TRBD1 agrees at 7 bases. The J call may be incorrect, as the DNA end agrees better with TRBJ2-7. Germline V gives CDR1 MNHEY, CDR2 SMNVEV (reference sequence). This CDR3 is built from 15 residues. CDR3 amino acids: CASSPSDRDAYEQYF. The CDR3 DNA is TGTGCCAGCAGTCCCTCAGACAGGGATGCCTACGAGCAGTACTTC.

V is TRBV19 and J is TRBJ1-4; 7 nucleotides line up with TRBD1. The germline V gene has CDR1 LNHDA and CDR2 SQIVND (reference sequence). This CDR3 has 14 amino acids. J was trimmed by 6 bases and V by 9 bases; bases with no gene match: 10. This chain's CDR3 is CASGRGTVDEKLFF. CDR3 coding DNA: TGTGCCAGCGGACGGGGGACAGTGGATGAAAAACTGTTTTTT.

The rearrangement links TRBV4-1 to TRBJ2-7, with D perhaps TRBD2 (6 bases). The germline V and J ends were trimmed by 1 base and 5 bases, with 15 bases remaining between them. From germline, CDR1 is MGHRA and CDR2 YSYEKL. The length of the CDR3 is 15 residues. For the CDR3, the DNA is TGCGCCAGCAGCCAAGTTTGGGGGACTCCTGACGAGCAGTACTTC. Translated, it gives CASSQVWGTPDEQYF.

The V and J genes are TRBV7-9 and TRBJ2-2, with 8 bases fitting TRBD1. Germline-derived CDR1 and CDR2 are SEHNR and FQNEAQ (reference sequence). Unmatched junction bases numbered 7, after V lost 5 bases and J lost 8 bases. The CDR3 totals 14 residues. CDR3: CASSRDRFGGELFF. The CDR3 nucleotides read TGTGCCAGCAGCCGGGACAGGTTCGGTGGGGAGCTGTTTTTT. Looking up the rest from reference TRBV7-9 and TRBJ2-2 gives the full variable domain: DTGVSQNPRHKITKRGQNVTFRCDPISEHNRLYWYRQTLGQGPEFLTYFQNEAQLEKSRLLSDRFSAERPKGSFSTLEIQRTEQGDSAMYLCASSRDRFGGELFFGEGSRLTVL.

The rearrangement uses TRBV29-1 and TRBJ2-2; D is unclear. This CDR3 has 13 amino acids. V dropped 4 bases and J dropped 1 base, with 7 bases sitting between them. Germline V gene sequence: CDR1 SQVTM, CDR2 ANQGSEA. The CDR3 protein is CSVASGNTGELFF. The CDR3 DNA reads as TGCAGCGTTGCTTCCGGGAACACCGGGGAGCTGTTTTTT.

The rearrangement joins TRBV14 to TRBJ2-2; D uncertain. Germline values: CDR1 SGHDN, CDR2 FVKESK. The CDR3 extends over 12 amino acids. V lost 1 base to trimming and J lost 7 bases, with 4 bases between them. In DNA form, the CDR3 reads TGTGCCAGCAGCCAAGTTAGCGGGGAGCTGTTTTTT. Translating it yields CASSQVSGELFF.